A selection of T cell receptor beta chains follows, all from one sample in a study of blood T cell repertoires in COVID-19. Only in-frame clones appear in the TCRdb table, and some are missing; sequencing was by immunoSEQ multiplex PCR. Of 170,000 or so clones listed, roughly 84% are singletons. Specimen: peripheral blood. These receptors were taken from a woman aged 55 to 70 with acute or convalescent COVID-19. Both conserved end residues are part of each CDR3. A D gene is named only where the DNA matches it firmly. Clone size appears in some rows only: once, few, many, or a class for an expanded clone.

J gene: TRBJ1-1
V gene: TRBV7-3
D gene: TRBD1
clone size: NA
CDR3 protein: CASSSTGGRNTEAFF
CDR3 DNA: TGTGCCAGCAGCTCAACAGGGGGAAGAAACACTGAAGCTTTCTTT

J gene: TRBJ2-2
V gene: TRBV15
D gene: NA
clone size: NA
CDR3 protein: CATSSDFEVNTGELFF
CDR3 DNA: TGTGCCACCAGCTCAGACTTCGAAGTGAACACCGGGGAGCTGTTTTTT

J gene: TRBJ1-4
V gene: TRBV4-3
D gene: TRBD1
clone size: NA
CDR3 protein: CASSQDPGGHEKLFF
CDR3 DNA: TGCGCCAGCAGCCAAGACCCAGGGGGCCATGAAAAACTGTTTTTT

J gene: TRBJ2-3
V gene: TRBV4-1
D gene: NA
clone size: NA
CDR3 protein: CASSHYRTGVADTQYF
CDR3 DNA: TGCGCCAGCAGCCATTACCGTACAGGAGTGGCAGATACGCAGTATTTT

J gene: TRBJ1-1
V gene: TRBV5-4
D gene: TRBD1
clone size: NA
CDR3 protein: CASSFTGVGTEAFF
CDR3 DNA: TGTGCCAGCAGCTTTACAGGGGTGGGCACTGAAGCTTTCTTT

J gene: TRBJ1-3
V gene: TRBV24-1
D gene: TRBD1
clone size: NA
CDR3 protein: CATSDSRQGNSGNTIYF
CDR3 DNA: TGTGCCACCAGTGATTCCCGACAGGGTAATTCTGGAAACACCATATATTTT

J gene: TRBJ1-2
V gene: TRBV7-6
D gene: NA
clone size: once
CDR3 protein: CASSLQPGGASGYTF
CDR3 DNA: TGTGCCAGCAGCTTACAGCCGGGGGGGGCGAGCGGCTACACCTTC

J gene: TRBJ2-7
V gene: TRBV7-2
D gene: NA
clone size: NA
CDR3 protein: CASSGGPIQGVHYEQYF
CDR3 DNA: TGTGCCAGCAGCGGAGGCCCAATACAGGGTGTACACTACGAGCAGTACTTC

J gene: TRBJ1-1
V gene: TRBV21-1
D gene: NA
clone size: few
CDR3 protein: CASSSSQGHYEAFF
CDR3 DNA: TGTGCCAGCAGCTCCTCACAGGGCCATTATGAAGCTTTCTTT

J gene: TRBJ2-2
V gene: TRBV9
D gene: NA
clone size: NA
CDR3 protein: CASSIAVTGELFF
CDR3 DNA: TGTGCCAGCAGCATCGCGGTCACCGGGGAGCTGTTTTTT

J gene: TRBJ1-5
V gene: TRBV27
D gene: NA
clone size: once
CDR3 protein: CASSSNGNNQPQHF
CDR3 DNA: TGTGCCAGCAGTTCTAACGGGAATAATCAGCCCCAGCATTTT

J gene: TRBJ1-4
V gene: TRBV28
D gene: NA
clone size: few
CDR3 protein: CASSFEEGWEKLFF
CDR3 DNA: TGTGCCAGCAGTTTCGAAGAGGGTTGGGAAAAACTGTTTTTT

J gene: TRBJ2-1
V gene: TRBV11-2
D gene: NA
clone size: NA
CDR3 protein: CASSLDSSGRGEQFF
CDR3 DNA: TGTGCCAGCAGCTTAGATTCTTCAGGGCGGGGTGAGCAGTTCTTC

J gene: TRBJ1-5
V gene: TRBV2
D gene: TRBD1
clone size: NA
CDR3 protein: CASRTPGVQGENQPQHF
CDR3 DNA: TGTGCCAGCAGGACACCGGGGGTACAGGGGGAGAATCAGCCCCAGCATTTT